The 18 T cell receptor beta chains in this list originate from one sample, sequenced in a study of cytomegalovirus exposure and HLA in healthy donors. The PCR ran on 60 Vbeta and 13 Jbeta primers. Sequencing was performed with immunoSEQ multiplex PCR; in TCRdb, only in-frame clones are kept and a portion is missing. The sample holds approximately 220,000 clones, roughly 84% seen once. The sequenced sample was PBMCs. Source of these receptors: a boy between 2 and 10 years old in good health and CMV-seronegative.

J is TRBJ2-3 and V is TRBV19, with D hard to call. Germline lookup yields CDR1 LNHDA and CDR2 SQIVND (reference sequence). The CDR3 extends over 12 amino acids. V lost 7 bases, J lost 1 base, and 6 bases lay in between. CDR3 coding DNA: TGTGCCAGTACGGCGGGCACAGATACGCAGTATTTT. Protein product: CASTAGTDTQYF.

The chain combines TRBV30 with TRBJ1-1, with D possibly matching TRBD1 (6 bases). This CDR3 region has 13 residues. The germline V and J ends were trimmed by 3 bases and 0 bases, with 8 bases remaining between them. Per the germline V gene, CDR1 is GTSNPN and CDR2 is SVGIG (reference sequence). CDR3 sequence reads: CAWSTGMNTEAFF. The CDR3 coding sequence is TGTGCCTGGAGCACAGGGATGAACACTGAAGCTTTCTTT.

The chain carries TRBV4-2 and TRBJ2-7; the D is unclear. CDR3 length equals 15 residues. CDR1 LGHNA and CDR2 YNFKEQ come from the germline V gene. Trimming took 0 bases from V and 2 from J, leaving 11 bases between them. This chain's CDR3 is CASSQDTAGTYEQYF. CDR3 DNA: TGTGCCAGCAGCCAAGATACCGCAGGTACCTACGAGCAGTACTTC.

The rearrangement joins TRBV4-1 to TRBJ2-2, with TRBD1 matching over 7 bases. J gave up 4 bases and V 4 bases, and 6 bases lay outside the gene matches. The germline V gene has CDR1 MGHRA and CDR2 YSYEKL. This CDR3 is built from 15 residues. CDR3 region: CASSPDRDGTGELFF. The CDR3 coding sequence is TGCGCCAGCAGCCCCGACAGGGACGGCACCGGGGAGCTGTTTTTT.

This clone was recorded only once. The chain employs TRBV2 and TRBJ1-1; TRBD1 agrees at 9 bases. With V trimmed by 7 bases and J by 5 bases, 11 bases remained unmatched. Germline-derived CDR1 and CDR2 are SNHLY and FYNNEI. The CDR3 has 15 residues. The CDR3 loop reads CASTKQGAIVTEAFF. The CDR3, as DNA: TGTGCCAGCACAAAACAGGGGGCCATAGTAACTGAAGCTTTCTTT.

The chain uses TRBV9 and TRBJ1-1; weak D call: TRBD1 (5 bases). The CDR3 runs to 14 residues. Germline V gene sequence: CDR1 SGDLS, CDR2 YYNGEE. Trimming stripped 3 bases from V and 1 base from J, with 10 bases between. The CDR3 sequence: CASSAGGGNTEAFF. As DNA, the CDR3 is TGTGCCAGCAGCGCCGGGGGGGGGAACACTGAAGCTTTCTTT.

This CDR3 is CASSEIINNQPQHF. The CDR3 DNA sequence: TGTGCCAGCAGTGAAATTATAAACAATCAGCCCCAGCATTTT. The chain combines TRBV6-1 with TRBJ1-5, with D uncertain. The CDR3 covers 14 residues. The germline gives CDR1 MNHNS, CDR2 SASEGT. V lost 2 bases, J lost 3 bases, and 8 bases lay in between.

CDR3 sequence: CASSLGGAPYEQYF. CDR3 in DNA: TGTGCCAGCAGCTTAGGCGGGGCCCCCTACGAGCAGTACTTC. The chain joins TRBV7-9 to TRBJ2-7; possible D gene TRBD2, 6 bases. Germline assignment: CDR1 SEHNR and CDR2 FQNEAQ (reference sequence). V was shortened by 1 base and J by 2 bases, with 9 bases between the two germline ends. The CDR3 runs 14 residues.

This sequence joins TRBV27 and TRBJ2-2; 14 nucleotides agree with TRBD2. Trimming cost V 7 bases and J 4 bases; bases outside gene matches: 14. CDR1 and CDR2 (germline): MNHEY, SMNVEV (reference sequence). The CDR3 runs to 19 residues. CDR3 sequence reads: CASKKGSGLAGGLTGELFF. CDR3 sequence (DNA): TGTGCCAGCAAAAAGGGATCTGGACTAGCGGGAGGCCTCACCGGGGAGCTGTTTTTT.

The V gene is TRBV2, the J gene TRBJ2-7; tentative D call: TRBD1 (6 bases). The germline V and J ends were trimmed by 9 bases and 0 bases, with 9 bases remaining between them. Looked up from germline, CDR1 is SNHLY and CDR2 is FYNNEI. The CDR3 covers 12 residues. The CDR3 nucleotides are TGTGCCAGTCACAGGGACTCCTACGAGCAGTACTTC. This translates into CASHRDSYEQYF.

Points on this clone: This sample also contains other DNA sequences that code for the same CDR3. CDR3 sequence (DNA): TGTGCCAGCAGTGAAGCTAACTATAGAGGGAGCACAGATACGCAGTATTTT. Translating it yields CASSEANYRGSTDTQYF. The V and J genes are TRBV6-1 and TRBJ2-3, with D possibly TRBD2 on 5 matching bases. Trimming took off 0 bases at V and 0 bases at J, with 13 bases between the two ends. Looked up from germline, CDR1 is MNHNS and CDR2 is SASEGT. This CDR3 region has 17 residues.

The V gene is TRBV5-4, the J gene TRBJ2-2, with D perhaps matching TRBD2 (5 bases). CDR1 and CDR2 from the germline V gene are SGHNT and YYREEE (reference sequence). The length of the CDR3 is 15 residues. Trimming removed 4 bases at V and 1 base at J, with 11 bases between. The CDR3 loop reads CASSLRTVNTGELFF. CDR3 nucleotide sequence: TGTGCCAGCAGCCTGCGGACTGTGAACACCGGGGAGCTGTTTTTT.

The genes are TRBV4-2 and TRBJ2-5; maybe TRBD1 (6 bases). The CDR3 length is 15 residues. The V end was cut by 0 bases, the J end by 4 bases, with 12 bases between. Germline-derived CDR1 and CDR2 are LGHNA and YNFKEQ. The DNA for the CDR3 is TGTGCCAGCAGCCAAGATCCTACAGGGATAGAGACCCAGTACTTC. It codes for CASSQDPTGIETQYF.

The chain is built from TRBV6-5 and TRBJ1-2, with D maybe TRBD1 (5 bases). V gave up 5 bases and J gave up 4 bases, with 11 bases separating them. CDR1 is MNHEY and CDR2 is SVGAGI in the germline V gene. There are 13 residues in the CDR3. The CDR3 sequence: CASSPQGTYGYTF. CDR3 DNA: TGTGCCAGCAGTCCGCAGGGAACCTATGGCTACACCTTC.

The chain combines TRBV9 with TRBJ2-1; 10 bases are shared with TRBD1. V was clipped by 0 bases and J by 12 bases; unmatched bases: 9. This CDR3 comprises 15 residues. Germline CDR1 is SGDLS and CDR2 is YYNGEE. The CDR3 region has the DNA TGTGCCAGCAGCGTAGTGGAGACAGGGGGCCGGGGGCAGTTCTTC. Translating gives CASSVVETGGRGQFF.

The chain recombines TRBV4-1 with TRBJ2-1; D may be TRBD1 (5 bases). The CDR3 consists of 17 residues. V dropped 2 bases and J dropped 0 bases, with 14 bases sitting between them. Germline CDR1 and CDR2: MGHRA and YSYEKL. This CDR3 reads CASSQPQGGSSYNEQFF. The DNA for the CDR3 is TGCGCCAGCAGCCAACCCCAGGGTGGAAGCTCCTACAATGAGCAGTTCTTC.

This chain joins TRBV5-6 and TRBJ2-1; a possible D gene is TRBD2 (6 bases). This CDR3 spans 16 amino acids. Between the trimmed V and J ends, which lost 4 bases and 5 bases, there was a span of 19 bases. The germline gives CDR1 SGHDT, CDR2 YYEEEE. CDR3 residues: CASSTGLSLPNNEQFF. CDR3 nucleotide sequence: TGTGCCAGCAGCACCGGACTATCCCTCCCTAACAATGAGCAGTTCTTC.

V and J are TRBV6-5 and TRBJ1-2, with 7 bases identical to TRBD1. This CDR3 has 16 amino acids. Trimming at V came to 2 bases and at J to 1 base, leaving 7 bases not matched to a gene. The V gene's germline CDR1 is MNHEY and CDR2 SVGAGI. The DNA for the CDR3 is TGTGCCAGCAGTTACGACAGGGCTTCCCTTAACTATGGCTACACCTTC. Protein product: CASSYDRASLNYGYTF.